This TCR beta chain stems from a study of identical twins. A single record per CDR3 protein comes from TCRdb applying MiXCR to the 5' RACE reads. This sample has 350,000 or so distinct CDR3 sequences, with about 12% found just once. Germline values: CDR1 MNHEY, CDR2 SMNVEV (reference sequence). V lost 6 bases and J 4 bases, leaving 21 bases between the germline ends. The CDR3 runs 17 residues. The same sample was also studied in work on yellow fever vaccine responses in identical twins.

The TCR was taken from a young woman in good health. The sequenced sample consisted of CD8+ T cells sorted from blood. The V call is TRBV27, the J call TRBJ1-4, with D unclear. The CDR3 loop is CASRSASHTTNNEKLFF. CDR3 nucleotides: TGTGCCAGCAGAAGCGCTAGTCACACGACAAATAATGAAAAACTGTTTTTT.